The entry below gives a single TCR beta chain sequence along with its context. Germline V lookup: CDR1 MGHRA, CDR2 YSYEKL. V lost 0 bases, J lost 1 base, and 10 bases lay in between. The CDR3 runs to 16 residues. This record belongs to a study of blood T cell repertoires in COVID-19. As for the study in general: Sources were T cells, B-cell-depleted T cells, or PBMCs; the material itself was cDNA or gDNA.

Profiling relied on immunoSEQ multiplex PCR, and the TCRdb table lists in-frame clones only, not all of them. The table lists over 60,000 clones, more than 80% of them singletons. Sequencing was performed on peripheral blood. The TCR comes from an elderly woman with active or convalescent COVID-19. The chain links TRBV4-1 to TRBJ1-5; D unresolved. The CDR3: CASSQDPERSNQPQHF. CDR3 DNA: TGCGCCAGCAGCCAAGATCCGGAGAGGAGCAATCAGCCCCAGCATTTT.